The clone carrying this T cell receptor (beta chain) was picked up a small number of times. The sample comes from a study of naive and memory T cell subsets. Two oligonucleotides, mixed equimolar, formed the beta constant-region primer covering TRBC1 and TRBC2. Nested alpha and beta constant-region primers with the SP2 primer drove four PCR rounds on ligated cDNA. Each CDR3 protein gets one entry after TCRdb re-called the UMI-ligation and nested PCR reads with MiXCR. The table includes 95,000 to 150,000 distinct CDR3 sequences, 36% detected once. The sequence was collected from a human donor in good health. Input material: central memory CD4+ T cells from blood.

The CDR3 protein is CASSPGGMAEAFF. In DNA form, the CDR3 reads TGTGCCAGTAGTCCAGGTGGCATGGCTGAAGCTTTCTTT. This chain uses TRBV19 with TRBJ1-1; no clear D gene. Trimming cost V 5 bases and J 6 bases, with 13 bases left between them. This CDR3 is built from 13 residues. Germline values: CDR1 LNHDA, CDR2 SQIVND (reference sequence).